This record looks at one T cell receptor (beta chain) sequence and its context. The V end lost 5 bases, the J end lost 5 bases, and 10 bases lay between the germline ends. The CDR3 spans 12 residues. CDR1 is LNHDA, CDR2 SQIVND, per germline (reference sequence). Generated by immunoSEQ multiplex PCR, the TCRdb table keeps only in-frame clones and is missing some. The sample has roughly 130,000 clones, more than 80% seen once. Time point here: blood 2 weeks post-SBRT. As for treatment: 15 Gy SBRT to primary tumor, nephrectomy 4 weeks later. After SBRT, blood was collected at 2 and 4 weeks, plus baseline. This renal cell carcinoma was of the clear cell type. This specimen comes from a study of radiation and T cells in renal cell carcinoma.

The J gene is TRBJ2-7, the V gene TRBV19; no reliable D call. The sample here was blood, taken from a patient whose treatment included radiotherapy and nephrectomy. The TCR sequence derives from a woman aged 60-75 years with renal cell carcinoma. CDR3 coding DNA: TGTGCCAGTAGTTCGATTAGCCACGAGCAGTACTTC. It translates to CASSSISHEQYF.